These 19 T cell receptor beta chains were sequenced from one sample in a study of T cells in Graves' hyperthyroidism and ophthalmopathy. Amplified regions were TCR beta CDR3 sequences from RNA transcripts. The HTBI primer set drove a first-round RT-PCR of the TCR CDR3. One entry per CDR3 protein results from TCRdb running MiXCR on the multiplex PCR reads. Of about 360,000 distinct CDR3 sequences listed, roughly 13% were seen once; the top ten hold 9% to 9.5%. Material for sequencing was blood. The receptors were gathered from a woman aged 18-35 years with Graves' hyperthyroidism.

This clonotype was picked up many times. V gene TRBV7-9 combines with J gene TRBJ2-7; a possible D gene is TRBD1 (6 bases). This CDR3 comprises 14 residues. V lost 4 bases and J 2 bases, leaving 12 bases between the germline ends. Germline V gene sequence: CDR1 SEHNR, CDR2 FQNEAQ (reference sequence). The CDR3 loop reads CASSSPGDPYEQYF. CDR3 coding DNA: TGTGCCAGCAGCTCACCAGGGGACCCCTACGAGCAGTACTTC.

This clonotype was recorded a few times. CDR3 coding DNA: TGTGCCAGCATACGGACGTCCGGGCTTGCGAACACTGAAGCTTTCTTT. Residues: CASIRTSGLANTEAFF. V and J are TRBV27 and TRBJ1-1; D is unresolved. In germline, CDR1 is MNHEY, CDR2 SMNVEV (reference sequence). V lost 7 bases to trimming and J lost 1 base, with 19 bases between them. CDR3 length: 16 residues.

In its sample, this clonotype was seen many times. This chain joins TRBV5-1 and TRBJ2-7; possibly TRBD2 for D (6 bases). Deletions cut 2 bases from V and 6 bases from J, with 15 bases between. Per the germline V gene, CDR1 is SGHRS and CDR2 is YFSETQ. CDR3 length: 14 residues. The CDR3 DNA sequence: TGCGCCAGCAGCTTACCTAGCGCCACCTTCGAGCAGTACTTC. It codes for CASSLPSATFEQYF.

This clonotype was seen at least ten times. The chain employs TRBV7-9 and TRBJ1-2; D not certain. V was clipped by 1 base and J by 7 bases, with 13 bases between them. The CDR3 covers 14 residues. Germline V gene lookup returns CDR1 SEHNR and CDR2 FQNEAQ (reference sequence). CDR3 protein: CASSLDVGVGGYTF. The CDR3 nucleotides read TGTGCCAGCAGCTTAGATGTTGGTGTTGGTGGCTACACCTTC.

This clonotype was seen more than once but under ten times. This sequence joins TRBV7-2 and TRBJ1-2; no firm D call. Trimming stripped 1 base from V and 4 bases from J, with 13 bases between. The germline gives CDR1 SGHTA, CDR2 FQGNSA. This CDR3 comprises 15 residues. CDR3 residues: CASSLVEAEGYGYTF. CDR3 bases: TGTGCCAGCAGCTTAGTCGAAGCAGAAGGCTATGGCTACACCTTC.

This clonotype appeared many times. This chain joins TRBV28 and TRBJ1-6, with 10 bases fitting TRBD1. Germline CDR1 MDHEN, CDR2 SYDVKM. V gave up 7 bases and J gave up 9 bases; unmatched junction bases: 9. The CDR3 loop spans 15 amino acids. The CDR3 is CASIPGQGFLSPLHF. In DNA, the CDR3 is TGTGCCAGCATTCCGGGACAGGGGTTTCTTTCACCCCTCCACTTT.

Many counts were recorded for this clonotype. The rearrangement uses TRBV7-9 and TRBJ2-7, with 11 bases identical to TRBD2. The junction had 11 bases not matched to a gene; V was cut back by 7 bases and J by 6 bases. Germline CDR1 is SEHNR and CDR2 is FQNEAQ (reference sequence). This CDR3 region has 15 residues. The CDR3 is CASTVSGRDLREQYF. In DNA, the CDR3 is TGTGCCAGCACGGTTAGCGGGAGGGACTTACGCGAGCAGTACTTC.

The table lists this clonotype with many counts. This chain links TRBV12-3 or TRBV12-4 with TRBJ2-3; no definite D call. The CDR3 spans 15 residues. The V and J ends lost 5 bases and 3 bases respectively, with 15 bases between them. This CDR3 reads CASSLLQTPTDTQYF. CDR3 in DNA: TGTGCCAGCAGTCTACTACAGACGCCAACAGATACGCAGTATTTT.

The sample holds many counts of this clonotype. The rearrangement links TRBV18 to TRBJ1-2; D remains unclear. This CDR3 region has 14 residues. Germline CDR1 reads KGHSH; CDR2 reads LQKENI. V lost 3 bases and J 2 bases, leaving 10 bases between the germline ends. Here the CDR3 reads CASSPRLDNYGYTF. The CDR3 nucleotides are TGTGCCAGCTCACCCCGTCTGGACAACTATGGCTACACCTTC. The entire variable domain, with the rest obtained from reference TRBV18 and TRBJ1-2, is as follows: NAGVMQNPRHLVRRRGQEARLRCSPMKGHSHVYWYRQLPEEGLKFMVYLQKENIIDESGMPKERFSAEFPKEGPSILRIQQVVRGDSAAYFCASSPRLDNYGYTFGSGTRLTVV.

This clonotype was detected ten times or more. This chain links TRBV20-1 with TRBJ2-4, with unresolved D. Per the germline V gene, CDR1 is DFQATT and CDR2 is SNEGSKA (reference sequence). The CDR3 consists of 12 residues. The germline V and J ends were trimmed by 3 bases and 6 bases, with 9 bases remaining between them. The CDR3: CSASGFGNIQYF. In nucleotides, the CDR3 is TGCAGTGCTAGCGGCTTTGGAAACATTCAGTACTTC.

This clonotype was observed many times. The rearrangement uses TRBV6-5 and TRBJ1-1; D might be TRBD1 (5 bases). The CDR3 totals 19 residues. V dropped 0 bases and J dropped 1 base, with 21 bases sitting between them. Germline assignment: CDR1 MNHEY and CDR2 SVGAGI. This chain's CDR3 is CASSYSAGAVYLSNTEAFF. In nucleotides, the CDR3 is TGTGCCAGCAGTTACTCAGCCGGGGCGGTGTATCTCTCGAACACTGAAGCTTTCTTT.

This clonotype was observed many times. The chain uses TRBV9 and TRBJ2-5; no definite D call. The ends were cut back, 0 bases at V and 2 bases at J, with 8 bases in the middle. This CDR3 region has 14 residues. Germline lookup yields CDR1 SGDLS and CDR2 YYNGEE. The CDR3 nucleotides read TGTGCCAGCAGCGTAGGTAATCAACAAGAGACCCAGTACTTC. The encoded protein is CASSVGNQQETQYF.

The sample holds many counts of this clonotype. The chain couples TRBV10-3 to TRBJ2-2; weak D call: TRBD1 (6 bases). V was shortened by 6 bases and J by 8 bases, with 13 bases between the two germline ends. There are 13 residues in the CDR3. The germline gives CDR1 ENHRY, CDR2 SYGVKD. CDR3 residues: CAISWTEQGELFF. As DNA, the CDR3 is TGTGCCATCAGCTGGACAGAACAAGGGGAGCTGTTTTTT.

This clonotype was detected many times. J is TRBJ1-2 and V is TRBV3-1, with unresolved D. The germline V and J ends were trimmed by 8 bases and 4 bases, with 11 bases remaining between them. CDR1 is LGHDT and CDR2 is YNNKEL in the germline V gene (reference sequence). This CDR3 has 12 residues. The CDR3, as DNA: TGTGCCAGCGGCGACCTTCGCTATGGCTACACCTTC. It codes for CASGDLRYGYTF.

DNA of the CDR3: TGTGCCAGCAGTGAAGGTGCGGGGAGCTCCTACGAGCAGTACTTC. Protein: CASSEGAGSSYEQYF. The rearrangement links TRBV2 to TRBJ2-7; a possible D gene is TRBD2 (6 bases). This CDR3 is built from 15 residues. Trimming took off 1 base at V and 0 bases at J, with 10 bases between the two ends. Germline V gene lookup returns CDR1 SNHLY and CDR2 FYNNEI.

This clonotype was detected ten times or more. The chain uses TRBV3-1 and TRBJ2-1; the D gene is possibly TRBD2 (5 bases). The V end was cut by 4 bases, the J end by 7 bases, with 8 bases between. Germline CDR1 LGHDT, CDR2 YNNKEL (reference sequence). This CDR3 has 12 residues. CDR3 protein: CASSPDWNEQFF. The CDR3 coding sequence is TGTGCCAGCAGCCCGGACTGGAATGAGCAGTTCTTC.

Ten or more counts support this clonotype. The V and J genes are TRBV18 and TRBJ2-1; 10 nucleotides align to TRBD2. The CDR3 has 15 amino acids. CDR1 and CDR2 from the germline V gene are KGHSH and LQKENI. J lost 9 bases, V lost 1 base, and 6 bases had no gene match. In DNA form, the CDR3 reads TGTGCCAGCTCACCACGTCTAGCGGGGGTGGGTGAGCAGTTCTTC. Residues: CASSPRLAGVGEQFF.

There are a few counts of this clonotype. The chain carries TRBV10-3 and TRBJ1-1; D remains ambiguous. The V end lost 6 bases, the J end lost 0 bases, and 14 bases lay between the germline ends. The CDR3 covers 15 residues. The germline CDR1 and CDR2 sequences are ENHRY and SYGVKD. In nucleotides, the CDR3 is TGTGCCATCAGGTCCGGCTTCGCGGTGAACACTGAAGCTTTCTTT. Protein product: CAIRSGFAVNTEAFF.

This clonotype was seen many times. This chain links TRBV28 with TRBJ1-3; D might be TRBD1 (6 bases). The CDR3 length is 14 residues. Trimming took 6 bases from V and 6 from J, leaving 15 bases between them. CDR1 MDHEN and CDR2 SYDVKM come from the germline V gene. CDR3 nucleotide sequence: TGTGCCAGCAGACTGGGACAAAGTACAAACACCATATATTTT. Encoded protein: CASRLGQSTNTIYF.